This T cell receptor beta chain was recorded in a study of breast tumors, draining lymph nodes, adjacent tissues. Study-level findings and limits: Compared with lymph nodes, tumors were less diverse; compared with nontumor tissue, more. Compared with basal-like, luminal-like tumors shared significantly more repertoire with nontumor tissue. Data fit most tumor T cells coming from lymph node, expanding in tumor.

CDR3 length: 11 residues. Per germline, CDR1 MNHEY and CDR2 SVGEGT. V was shortened by 8 bases and J by 6 bases, with 7 bases between the two germline ends. The lymph nodes were axillary draining lymph nodes from breast cancer patients. MiXCR was run by TCRdb on the multiplex PCR reads, yielding one entry per CDR3 protein. Of about 130,000 distinct CDR3 sequences listed, approximately 20% are singletons. With regard to this clonotype: Its specificity is unknown.

The V call is TRBV6-2 or TRBV6-3, the J call TRBJ2-2; D is uncertain. The origin of this receptor is a female donor with breast cancer. Some clones in this sample may be carry-over from other donors' samples. Material: axillary lymph node tissue. The CDR3 region has the DNA TGTGCCAGCGAAAAGGCCGGGGAGCTGTTTTTT. This codes for CASEKAGELFF.